These T cell receptor beta chains were read from a single sample in a study of cytomegalovirus exposure and HLA in healthy donors. The data were produced by immunoSEQ multiplex PCR, yet TCRdb's version contains in-frame clones alone and is incomplete. The data contain roughly 100,000 clones, less than 80% of them singletons. Sequencing was carried out using PBMCs. All receptors come from a man younger than 45 in good health and CMV-seropositive. The CDR3 runs from the conserved cysteine through the conserved F or W. D genes are given only for firm matches. The listing skips clone size in some rows; elsewhere it reads once, few, many or a size class.

V: TRBV6-1; size: -; D: -; CDR3: CASSEWGREGNQPQHF
V: TRBV7-9; size: -; D: TRBD1; CDR3: CASSLSGTGDTGELFF
V: TRBV21-1; size: -; D: -; CDR3: CASSKGVEQFSNQPQHF
V: TRBV15; size: few; D: TRBD1; CDR3: CATSRGGQPLHF
V: TRBV6-1; size: -; D: -; CDR3: CATGDSYEQYF
V: TRBV2; size: -; D: -; CDR3: CASSELPSPRVGTQYF
V: TRBV7-8; size: -; D: -; CDR3: CASSLNTGYQPQHF
V: TRBV19; size: -; D: TRBD1; CDR3: CASSPRQGAGKDTQYF
V: TRBV7-9; size: few; D: TRBD1; CDR3: CASTHRDRGGDGYTF
V: TRBV6-1; size: -; D: -; CDR3: CASSDATGPRETQYF
V: TRBV30; size: -; D: -; CDR3: CAWCTQGWDGYTF
V: TRBV2; size: -; D: TRBD1; CDR3: CASSSGGAGEKLFF
V: TRBV5-6; size: once; D: TRBD2; CDR3: CASSLGSGGPDTQYF
V: TRBV19; size: -; D: -; CDR3: CASSEVEWADTQYF
V: TRBV5-1; size: -; D: -; CDR3: CASKTGDATNEKLFF
V: TRBV4-1; size: -; D: -; CDR3: CASSQEPELAQHF
V: TRBV5-4; size: -; D: -; CDR3: CASSFGAGTDTQYF
V: TRBV4-1; size: -; D: -; CDR3: CASSPGAGGRFLNYGYTF
V: TRBV5-1; size: -; D: -; CDR3: CASSQQGLPDTQYF
V: TRBV6-4; size: -; D: -; CDR3: CASRVSRGQGSHQPQHF
V: TRBV14; size: -; D: -; CDR3: CASSQDTASPLHF
V: TRBV19; size: few; D: TRBD1; CDR3: CASSIGDRGLSEQFF
V: TRBV9; size: few; D: -; CDR3: CASSVRSSGANVLTF
V: TRBV30; size: -; D: -; CDR3: CAWHPGNTGELFF
V: TRBV5-6; size: few; D: TRBD1; CDR3: CASSLRGQDSYEQYF
V: TRBV5-6; size: few; D: -; CDR3: CASSRDSYEQYF
V: TRBV27; size: few; D: TRBD1; CDR3: CASRSDRADYGYTF
V: TRBV7-9; size: -; D: -; CDR3: CASSFTAVGGELFF
V: TRBV10-3; size: -; D: -; CDR3: CAISESSLGLYSGNTIYF
V: TRBV6-4; size: -; D: TRBD1; CDR3: CASSEGGQGGKAFF
V: TRBV27; size: once; D: TRBD2; CDR3: CASRDLLAGGTDTQYF
V: TRBV20-1; size: few; D: TRBD2; CDR3: CSARLAGAQYF
V: TRBV30; size: few; D: TRBD1; CDR3: CAWRDRGTDTQYF
V: TRBV10-3; size: -; D: TRBD1; CDR3: CAIRSAGGIQQTQYF
V: TRBV29-1; size: once; D: -; CDR3: CSVLRASSYNEQFF
V: TRBV5-1; size: few; D: TRBD2; CDR3: CASRLAGQETQYF
V: TRBV6-5; size: -; D: TRBD1; CDR3: CASSYRDRGRLDGYTF
V: TRBV6-1; size: -; D: TRBD1; CDR3: CASSSTGDQPQHF
V: TRBV10-3; size: -; D: -; CDR3: CAIRGTETLANYNEQFF
V: TRBV19; size: few; D: TRBD1; CDR3: CASTPSRDREGGYTF
V: TRBV28; size: -; D: TRBD1; CDR3: CASKRTGGITGELFF
V: TRBV7-9; size: -; D: -; CDR3: CASSLGSHHEQYF